The 4 T cell receptor beta chains given below trace back to one sample, sequenced in a study of T cells in Graves' hyperthyroidism and ophthalmopathy. The TCR beta CDR3 regions underwent amplification using RNA transcripts as the source. The study used the HTBI primer set for a first-round RT-PCR of the TCR CDR3. MiXCR, applied by TCRdb to the multiplex PCR reads, yields one record per CDR3 protein. The sample has fewer than 450,000 distinct CDR3 sequences, roughly a sixth seen once. The sequenced material came from blood. The source is a woman aged 30 to 39 with Graves' hyperthyroidism that later progressed to Graves' ophthalmopathy.

The chain combines TRBV12-3 or TRBV12-4 with TRBJ1-1, with D maybe TRBD1 (5 bases). The germline V and J ends were trimmed by 10 bases and 0 bases, with 15 bases remaining between them. This CDR3 comprises 14 residues. The CDR3 protein is CATREGEVNTEAFF. CDR3 coding DNA: TGTGCCACCCGGGAAGGGGAGGTGAACACTGAAGCTTTCTTT.

This clonotype occurred a few times. The gene calls are TRBV7-2 and TRBJ1-5, with D unclear. This CDR3 has 11 residues. Trimming took off 5 bases at V and 9 bases at J, with 8 bases between the two ends. Germline V gene data show CDR1 as SGHTA and CDR2 as FQGNSA. The CDR3 DNA sequence: TGTGCCAGCAGCCAACTCGGGCCCCAGCATTTT. The encoded protein is CASSQLGPQHF.

This clonotype was recorded at least ten times. V gene TRBV6-2 or TRBV6-3 combines with J gene TRBJ1-5; no clear D. This CDR3 contains 13 residues. The V end lost 1 base, the J end lost 4 bases, and 5 bases lay between the germline ends. Germline CDR1 reads MNHEY; CDR2 reads SVGEGT. CDR3 nucleotides: TGTGCCAGCAGTTACTTAGGGAATCAGCCCCAGCATTTT. This encodes CASSYLGNQPQHF.

The V and J genes are TRBV11-3 and TRBJ1-1; D ambiguous. CDR1 and CDR2 (germline): SGHNT, YENEEA. The CDR3 length is 11 residues. Trimming pared 5 bases from V and 6 bases from J, leaving 7 bases between. The CDR3 DNA is TGTGCCAGCAGCCCGGTCGCTGAAGCTTTCTTT. Protein: CASSPVAEAFF.